The rows below give T cell receptor beta chains drawn from one sample of a study of shared clonotypes between healthy human individuals. Assay: immunoSEQ multiplex PCR; the TCRdb copy retains only in-frame clones and omits some. The sample carries around 1.5 million clones, under 99% recorded once. Sequenced material: naive CD4+ T cells sorted from blood. The receptors here all came from a man younger than 40 in good health. CDR3s include the opening cysteine and the closing phenylalanine or tryptophan. D genes are given only for firm matches. Not every row has a clone size; where given, it reads once, few, many or a size class.

V gene: TRBV7-9; J gene: TRBJ2-1; D gene: TRBD2; clone size: -; CDR3 DNA: TGTGCCAGCAGCCCGACCCCTCAGCGGGGTACGGATGAGCAGTTCTTC; CDR3 protein: CASSPTPQRGTDEQFF
V gene: TRBV7-9; J gene: TRBJ2-3; D gene: -; clone size: -; CDR3 DNA: TGTGCCAGCAGTCGTCCCCGAACGGGGTCAGATACGCAGTATTTT; CDR3 protein: CASSRPRTGSDTQYF
V gene: TRBV28; J gene: TRBJ2-6; D gene: -; clone size: -; CDR3 DNA: TGTGCCAGCAGTTTCCGTATCTCTGGGGCCAACGTCCTGACTTTC; CDR3 protein: CASSFRISGANVLTF
V gene: TRBV4-3; J gene: TRBJ2-1; D gene: -; clone size: once; CDR3 DNA: TGCGCCAGCAGCCAAGGAAAGCAGATCAACAGGATCTCCTACAATGAGCAGTTCTTC; CDR3 protein: CASSQGKQINRISYNEQFF
V gene: TRBV5-4; J gene: TRBJ2-1; D gene: -; clone size: -; CDR3 DNA: TGTGCCAGCAGCCAAGGGACCAACTCCTACAATGAGCAGTTCTTC; CDR3 protein: CASSQGTNSYNEQFF
V gene: TRBV28; J gene: TRBJ2-7; D gene: TRBD2; clone size: -; CDR3 DNA: TGTGCCAGCGTACTAGAACGGGAGGGCGAGCAGTACTTC; CDR3 protein: CASVLEREGEQYF
V gene: TRBV7-6; J gene: TRBJ2-5; D gene: -; clone size: -; CDR3 DNA: TGTGCCAGCAGCTTAAGTTACGGGGTAGCTCAAGAGACCCAGTACTTC; CDR3 protein: CASSLSYGVAQETQYF
V gene: TRBV9; J gene: TRBJ2-6; D gene: -; clone size: -; CDR3 DNA: TGTGCCAGCCAGAGTCATGGGGCCAACGTCCTGACTTTC; CDR3 protein: CASQSHGANVLTF
V gene: TRBV15; J gene: TRBJ2-7; D gene: -; clone size: -; CDR3 DNA: TGTGCCACCAGCAGAGGATGGGTCCGTAGCTGGGAGCAGTACTTC; CDR3 protein: CATSRGWVRSWEQYF
V gene: TRBV10-3; J gene: TRBJ2-3; D gene: -; clone size: -; CDR3 DNA: TGTGCCATCAGTGGGGGGATCCACACAGATACGCAGTATTTT; CDR3 protein: CAISGGIHTDTQYF
V gene: TRBV29-1; J gene: TRBJ1-2; D gene: -; clone size: -; CDR3 DNA: TGCAGCGTTGAAAGGGTGTTCGGCTACACCTTC; CDR3 protein: CSVERVFGYTF
V gene: TRBV18; J gene: TRBJ2-1; D gene: -; clone size: -; CDR3 DNA: TGTGCCAGCTCCTACAGGGCCAATGAGCAGTTCTTC; CDR3 protein: CASSYRANEQFF
V gene: TRBV7-9; J gene: TRBJ2-1; D gene: TRBD2; clone size: -; CDR3 DNA: TGTGCCAGCAGCTTTTCAATTAGCGGGGGATATGAGCAGTTCTTC; CDR3 protein: CASSFSISGGYEQFF
V gene: TRBV18; J gene: TRBJ2-1; D gene: -; clone size: -; CDR3 DNA: TGTGCCAGCTCAACAGCCCCCTTCAATGAGCAGTTCTTC; CDR3 protein: CASSTAPFNEQFF
V gene: TRBV5-8; J gene: TRBJ2-3; D gene: TRBD2; clone size: -; CDR3 DNA: TGTGCCAGCATCACATATGGACTAGCGGGCACAGATACGCAGTATTTT; CDR3 protein: CASITYGLAGTDTQYF
V gene: TRBV4-1; J gene: TRBJ1-4; D gene: -; clone size: -; CDR3 DNA: TGCGCCAGCAACACTCCGTGGGGGAGTGGTGAAAAACTGTTTTTT; CDR3 protein: CASNTPWGSGEKLFF
V gene: TRBV6-5; J gene: TRBJ1-2; D gene: TRBD1; clone size: -; CDR3 DNA: TGTGCCAGCAGTTACGCGGGACAGTACTATGGCTACACCTTC; CDR3 protein: CASSYAGQYYGYTF
V gene: TRBV10-2; J gene: TRBJ1-1; D gene: -; clone size: -; CDR3 DNA: TGCGCCAGCAGTCTCAACAGAAACACTGAAGCTTTCTTT; CDR3 protein: CASSLNRNTEAFF
V gene: TRBV2; J gene: TRBJ2-7; D gene: -; clone size: -; CDR3 DNA: TGTGCCAGCAGTCGCGACCAAGGCTCCTACGAGCAGTACTTC; CDR3 protein: CASSRDQGSYEQYF
V gene: TRBV5-1; J gene: TRBJ2-3; D gene: -; clone size: -; CDR3 DNA: TGCGCCAGCATGGGCTATAGCACAGATACGCAGTATTTT; CDR3 protein: CASMGYSTDTQYF
V gene: TRBV4-1; J gene: TRBJ1-4; D gene: -; clone size: -; CDR3 DNA: TGCGCCAGCAGCCAAGGAGGTGGACACGTCGCCGCAACTAATGAAAAACTGTTTTTT; CDR3 protein: CASSQGGGHVAATNEKLFF
V gene: TRBV11-2; J gene: TRBJ2-7; D gene: TRBD1; clone size: -; CDR3 DNA: TGTGCCAGCAGCCTCGACAGGGTCCACGAGCAGTACTTC; CDR3 protein: CASSLDRVHEQYF
V gene: TRBV28; J gene: TRBJ2-5; D gene: -; clone size: -; CDR3 DNA: TGTGCCACGCACACCGGGGGTACCCAGACCCAGTACTTC; CDR3 protein: CATHTGGTQTQYF
V gene: TRBV15; J gene: TRBJ1-1; D gene: -; clone size: -; CDR3 DNA: TGTGCCACCAGCAGAGATGGGGTTATGAACACTGAAGCTTTCTTT; CDR3 protein: CATSRDGVMNTEAFF
V gene: TRBV9; J gene: TRBJ1-5; D gene: -; clone size: -; CDR3 DNA: TGTGCCAGCAGCGTAGGCACCGACAATGCGCCCCAGCATTTT; CDR3 protein: CASSVGTDNAPQHF
V gene: TRBV6-1; J gene: TRBJ2-1; D gene: -; clone size: -; CDR3 DNA: TGTGCCAGCACAGGGAGCTCCTACAATGAGCAGTTCTTC; CDR3 protein: CASTGSSYNEQFF
V gene: TRBV29-1; J gene: TRBJ2-3; D gene: TRBD1; clone size: -; CDR3 DNA: TGCAGCGTTGCACAGGGGCACGATACGCAGTATTTT; CDR3 protein: CSVAQGHDTQYF
V gene: TRBV19; J gene: TRBJ2-1; D gene: -; clone size: -; CDR3 DNA: TGTGCCAGTAGTCCGGAGGGGTCCTACAATGAGCAGTTCTTC; CDR3 protein: CASSPEGSYNEQFF
V gene: TRBV5-1; J gene: TRBJ1-3; D gene: -; clone size: -; CDR3 DNA: TGCGCCAGCAGCTCCCGAGGGAGCAGAGACACCATATATTTT; CDR3 protein: CASSSRGSRDTIYF
V gene: TRBV18; J gene: TRBJ2-7; D gene: TRBD1; clone size: -; CDR3 DNA: TGTGCCAGCTCATCGGGGACAGCCTACGAGCAGTACTTC; CDR3 protein: CASSSGTAYEQYF
V gene: TRBV18; J gene: TRBJ2-7; D gene: -; clone size: -; CDR3 DNA: TGTGCCAGCTCGCCCAAGACCCCGAGCCCCAAACGAAACGGCGAGTACTTC; CDR3 protein: CASSPKTPSPKRNGEYF
V gene: TRBV15; J gene: TRBJ2-7; D gene: TRBD1; clone size: -; CDR3 DNA: TGTGCCACCAGCAAAGGACAGGGTACGGCGTCCGAGCAGTACTTC; CDR3 protein: CATSKGQGTASEQYF
V gene: TRBV30; J gene: TRBJ2-7; D gene: TRBD1; clone size: -; CDR3 DNA: TGTGCCTGGACTACAGGGGAACACGAGCAGTACTTC; CDR3 protein: CAWTTGEHEQYF
V gene: TRBV7-9; J gene: TRBJ1-1; D gene: -; clone size: -; CDR3 DNA: TGTGCCAGCAGCTTAAGCTTGAACACTGAAGCTTTCTTT; CDR3 protein: CASSLSLNTEAFF
V gene: TRBV6-4; J gene: TRBJ2-1; D gene: TRBD2; clone size: -; CDR3 DNA: TGTGCCAGCTCGTTTAGCGGGAGGGGAAACTCCTACAATGAGCAGTTCTTC; CDR3 protein: CASSFSGRGNSYNEQFF
V gene: TRBV7-2; J gene: TRBJ2-3; D gene: -; clone size: once; CDR3 DNA: TGTGCCAGCAGCTCTCCTCAGAGCCCCGATACGCAGTATTTT; CDR3 protein: CASSSPQSPDTQYF
V gene: TRBV5-4; J gene: TRBJ1-1; D gene: -; clone size: -; CDR3 DNA: TGTGCCAGCAGCTTGGGAAGGCAGTCGGATCCAAACACTGAAGCTTTCTTT; CDR3 protein: CASSLGRQSDPNTEAFF
V gene: TRBV2; J gene: TRBJ2-5; D gene: TRBD1; clone size: -; CDR3 DNA: TGTGCCAGCAGCGGAACAGGGGGCCAAGAGACCCAGTACTTC; CDR3 protein: CASSGTGGQETQYF
V gene: TRBV6-4; J gene: TRBJ2-7; D gene: TRBD2; clone size: -; CDR3 DNA: TGTGCCAGCAGTGAGGGGCTAGCGGGGCCCTACGAGCAGTACTTC; CDR3 protein: CASSEGLAGPYEQYF
V gene: TRBV2; J gene: TRBJ2-7; D gene: TRBD1; clone size: -; CDR3 DNA: TGTGCCAGCAGTGAAATCGGGACAGGGGGCTACGAGCAGTACTTC; CDR3 protein: CASSEIGTGGYEQYF
V gene: TRBV28; J gene: TRBJ2-5; D gene: TRBD1; clone size: -; CDR3 DNA: TGTGCCAGCAGTTTCCCACCGGGACAGAGGACCAAAGAGACCCAGTACTTC; CDR3 protein: CASSFPPGQRTKETQYF
V gene: TRBV5-1; J gene: TRBJ2-3; D gene: -; clone size: -; CDR3 DNA: TGCGCCAGCAGCTCAGGGTCCCCTCGGGATACGCAGTATTTT; CDR3 protein: CASSSGSPRDTQYF
V gene: TRBV12-5; J gene: TRBJ2-3; D gene: -; clone size: -; CDR3 DNA: TGTGCTAGTGGTGCCCCCCCGGGCGCTACGCAGTATTTT; CDR3 protein: CASGAPPGATQYF
V gene: TRBV30; J gene: TRBJ2-1; D gene: -; clone size: -; CDR3 DNA: TGTGCCTGGGCAAAGGTTACTTTTTCTACCCCGAGCTCCTACAATGAGCAGTTCTTC; CDR3 protein: CAWAKVTFSTPSSYNEQFF
V gene: TRBV6-5; J gene: TRBJ1-1; D gene: -; clone size: -; CDR3 DNA: TGTGCCAGCAGCTCGCGGGCGCCGGTGAACACTGAAGCTTTCTTT; CDR3 protein: CASSSRAPVNTEAFF
V gene: TRBV5-5; J gene: TRBJ2-3; D gene: -; clone size: -; CDR3 DNA: TGTGCCAGCAGCTTGCAGGGCCCAGATACGCAGTATTTT; CDR3 protein: CASSLQGPDTQYF
V gene: TRBV29-1; J gene: TRBJ2-1; D gene: TRBD2; clone size: -; CDR3 DNA: TGCAGCGTTGCCCGACTAGCGGGAGTCAGTCCCGGAGATTTTAAGCAGTTCTTC; CDR3 protein: CSVARLAGVSPGDFKQFF
V gene: TRBV5-1; J gene: TRBJ1-1; D gene: TRBD1; clone size: -; CDR3 DNA: TGCGCCAGCAGCTTGAGTGGGGACAGATACACTGAAGCTTTCTTT; CDR3 protein: CASSLSGDRYTEAFF
V gene: TRBV29-1; J gene: TRBJ2-1; D gene: TRBD2; clone size: -; CDR3 DNA: TGCAGCGTGCCCCCGCCGGGAGGGCTATTCAATGAGCAGTTCTTC; CDR3 protein: CSVPPPGGLFNEQFF
V gene: TRBV4-1; J gene: TRBJ2-3; D gene: TRBD2; clone size: -; CDR3 DNA: TGCGCCAGCAGCCAAGACCGACTAGCGGGGTACACAGATACGCAGTATTTT; CDR3 protein: CASSQDRLAGYTDTQYF
V gene: TRBV18; J gene: TRBJ2-2; D gene: -; clone size: -; CDR3 DNA: TGTGCCAGCTCGCCCCCTCGGGGACTGATGACCGGGGAGCTGTTTTTT; CDR3 protein: CASSPPRGLMTGELFF
V gene: TRBV14; J gene: TRBJ1-2; D gene: -; clone size: -; CDR3 DNA: TGTGCCAGCAGCCAAGGGCTGTATGGCTACACCTTC; CDR3 protein: CASSQGLYGYTF
V gene: TRBV19; J gene: TRBJ2-3; D gene: TRBD1; clone size: -; CDR3 DNA: TGTGCCAGTAGTCCCGGACAGGGGATAGATACGCAGTATTTT; CDR3 protein: CASSPGQGIDTQYF
V gene: TRBV10-3; J gene: TRBJ2-3; D gene: TRBD1; clone size: -; CDR3 DNA: TGTGCCATGGGACAGGGGGAAGATACGCAGTATTTT; CDR3 protein: CAMGQGEDTQYF
V gene: TRBV11-2; J gene: TRBJ2-2; D gene: -; clone size: -; CDR3 DNA: TGTGCCAGCAGCTTAGATCCGATAGTTACGGACACCGGGGAGCTGTTTTTT; CDR3 protein: CASSLDPIVTDTGELFF
V gene: TRBV18; J gene: TRBJ2-3; D gene: TRBD2; clone size: -; CDR3 DNA: TGTGCCAGCTCACCACTTATGACTAGCGTTCCCTCCACAGATACGCAGTATTTT; CDR3 protein: CASSPLMTSVPSTDTQYF
V gene: TRBV30; J gene: TRBJ1-2; D gene: -; clone size: -; CDR3 DNA: TGTGCCTGGAGTGTACTGAGGTCTTATGGCTACACCTTC; CDR3 protein: CAWSVLRSYGYTF
V gene: TRBV19; J gene: TRBJ2-1; D gene: TRBD1; clone size: -; CDR3 DNA: TGTGCCAGTAGTATAACACCGGGACAGGGGACGAATGAGCAGTTCTTC; CDR3 protein: CASSITPGQGTNEQFF